This TCR beta chain comes out of a study of blood T cells in healthy people across ages. General observations from the study: CMV status of donors was unknown, possibly confounding expanded clonotype changes.

Comments on this clonotype: The antigen is unknown.

Using a J-beta primer mix together with a sample-barcoded 5' primer, a second PCR was run for about 7 to 12 cycles. TCRdb recomputed calls from the 5' RACE reads with MiXCR, one row per CDR3 protein. The table has under 1,000,000 distinct CDR3 sequences, about 46% seen once. This CDR3 has 16 residues. V gave up 0 bases and J gave up 2 bases, with 8 bases separating them. CDR1 is LGHDT and CDR2 is YNNKEL in the germline V gene (reference sequence). V usage is TRBV3-1 and J usage is TRBJ2-6; D unresolved. The clonotype comes from a man older than 75 in good health. The sample consisted of blood. In DNA form, the CDR3 reads TGTGCCAGCAGCCAAGAGAGGAAAACTGGGGCCAACGTCCTGACTTTC. Protein: CASSQERKTGANVLTF.